This TCR beta chain was captured in a study of somatic mutations in cytotoxic T cells in rheumatoid arthritis. TCRdb's copy holds only in-frame clones and misses some; the assay was immunoSEQ multiplex PCR. The sample shows approximately 33,000 clones, about four fifths of them seen only once. Input material: CD8+ T cells sorted from blood. This clonotype was obtained from a man aged 40-49 years in good health.

This chain's CDR3 is CASSVKAEPHEQYF. DNA of the CDR3: TGTGCCAGCAGCGTAAAGGCGGAACCCCACGAGCAGTACTTC. The genes are TRBV9 and TRBJ2-7; D not resolved. V lost 1 base to trimming and J lost 5 bases, with 13 bases between them. CDR3 length: 14 residues. Germline lookup yields CDR1 SGDLS and CDR2 YYNGEE.